This is a list of T cell receptor beta chains from one sample in a study of blood T cell repertoires in COVID-19. Assay used: immunoSEQ multiplex PCR; TCRdb lists only in-frame clones, some missing. The table includes over 50,000 clones, about 86% detected once. Sequencing was done on a sample of peripheral blood. The receptors were sampled from a man aged 65 to 79 with active COVID-19. Each CDR3 is given with its conserved first and last residue. The D gene is left open where the match is weak. Clone size is not always given. Where it is, it says once, few, many or a class for expanded clones.

CDR3 protein,CDR3 DNA,J gene,V gene,D gene,clone size
CATSQDRLAKNIQYF,TGTGCCACCTCTCAGGACAGGTTAGCCAAAAACATTCAGTACTTC,TRBJ2-4,TRBV7-9,TRBD1,-
CSASATAYGYTF,TGCAGTGCTAGTGCCACAGCCTATGGCTACACCTTC,TRBJ1-2,TRBV20-1,-,-
CSVTDSSTNEKLFF,TGCAGCGTCACGGACAGCTCAACTAATGAAAAACTGTTTTTT,TRBJ1-4,TRBV29-1,-,-
CASSYPQGGPSGANVLTF,TGTGCCAGCAGTTACCCCCAGGGTGGTCCATCTGGGGCCAACGTCCTGACTTTC,TRBJ2-6,TRBV6-2/TRBV6-3,-,-
CASSLFGSQGSTDTQYF,TGTGCCAGCAGCTTATTCGGCTCCCAGGGAAGCACAGATACGCAGTATTTT,TRBJ2-3,TRBV7-6,-,-
CASSPSFYEQYF,TGTGCCAGCAGCCCCTCCTTCTACGAGCAGTACTTC,TRBJ2-7,TRBV6-2/TRBV6-3,-,few
CASSPRGGQWRSGNTIYF,TGTGCCAGCAGCCCTAGGGGCGGACAGTGGAGGTCCGGAAACACCATATATTTT,TRBJ1-3,TRBV7-9,-,-
CASSLGQGSRYEQYF,TGTGCCAGCAGCCTTGGACAGGGCAGTAGGTACGAGCAGTACTTC,TRBJ2-7,TRBV11-3,TRBD1,-
CASSIGSGGLYNEQFF,TGTGCCAGTAGTATAGGAAGCGGGGGGCTGTACAATGAGCAGTTCTTC,TRBJ2-1,TRBV19,TRBD2,-
CASSFWAGGSYEQYF,TGTGCCAGCAGTTTTTGGGCAGGAGGCTCCTACGAGCAGTACTTC,TRBJ2-7,TRBV27,-,-
CASSQGDIYSNQPQHF,TGCGCCAGCAGCCAAGGGGACATCTATAGCAATCAGCCCCAGCATTTT,TRBJ1-5,TRBV4-3,-,-
CATSRGTLLNYGYTF,TGTGCCACCAGCAGAGGGACACTGCTTAACTATGGCTACACCTTC,TRBJ1-2,TRBV15,-,-
CASSVALGEETQYF,TGTGCCAGCAGCGTCGCTTTAGGGGAAGAGACCCAGTACTTC,TRBJ2-5,TRBV9,-,few
CASSDSAGSTDTQYF,TGTGCCAGCAGTGACTCAGCGGGTAGCACAGATACGCAGTATTTT,TRBJ2-3,TRBV6-4,-,-
CASSRQGINSPLHF,TGTGCCAGCAGTCGACAGGGGATTAATTCACCCCTCCACTTT,TRBJ1-6,TRBV6-5,TRBD1,-
CASSQANRDSNQPQHF,TGTGCCAGCAGCCAAGCGAACAGAGATAGCAATCAGCCCCAGCATTTT,TRBJ1-5,TRBV3-1/TRBV3-2,-,-
CASSQARSYGYTF,TGTGCCAGCAGCCAAGCCAGATCCTATGGCTACACCTTC,TRBJ1-2,TRBV16,-,once
CASSQDYGETVATNEKLFF,TGCGCCAGCAGCCAAGATTACGGTGAGACAGTTGCAACTAATGAAAAACTGTTTTTT,TRBJ1-4,TRBV4-3,-,-
CASSMTGGMPEAFF,TGCGCCAGCAGCATGACAGGGGGAATGCCTGAAGCTTTCTTT,TRBJ1-1,TRBV10-2,TRBD1,-
CASRPNFPTGGRTEAFF,TGTGCCAGCAGACCTAATTTCCCGACAGGGGGACGGACTGAAGCTTTCTTT,TRBJ1-1,TRBV11-3,TRBD1,-
CASSQDQGVGTEAFF,TGCGCCAGCAGCCAAGATCAGGGGGTGGGAACTGAAGCTTTCTTT,TRBJ1-1,TRBV4-3,TRBD1,-
CASSQAGNEQFF,TGTGCCAGCAGCCAAGCGGGGAATGAGCAGTTCTTC,TRBJ2-1,TRBV3-1/TRBV3-2,-,once
CASSPQGANSPLHF,TGTGCCAGCAGCCCACAGGGAGCCAATTCACCCCTCCACTTT,TRBJ1-6,TRBV9,-,-
CASPGGGAEAFF,TGTGCCAGCCCCGGGGGGGGAGCTGAAGCTTTCTTT,TRBJ1-1,TRBV3-1/TRBV3-2,-,-
CASSGSVAEAFF,TGTGCCAGCAGTGGGAGTGTGGCCGAAGCTTTCTTT,TRBJ1-1,TRBV7-9,-,-
CASSPAGRRLQETQYF,TGTGCCAGCAGCCCGGCCGGGCGGAGGTTGCAAGAGACCCAGTACTTC,TRBJ2-5,TRBV5-4,-,once
CASSLVPFQETQYF,TGTGCCAGCAGCTTAGTTCCCTTCCAAGAGACCCAGTACTTC,TRBJ2-5,TRBV11-3,-,-
CASSRTVLSGANVLTF,TGTGCCAGCAGTCGGACAGTCCTCTCTGGGGCCAACGTCCTGACTTTC,TRBJ2-6,TRBV2,-,-
CASINLAAASTDTQYF,TGTGCCAGCATTAACCTAGCGGCCGCTAGCACAGATACGCAGTATTTT,TRBJ2-3,TRBV21-1,-,once
CASSLLGGGNYGYTF,TGTGCCAGCAGCTTACTTGGGGGCGGGAACTATGGCTACACCTTC,TRBJ1-2,TRBV7-2,-,once
CASSGQTGNYGYTF,TGTGCCAGCAGTGGTCAGACAGGGAACTATGGCTACACCTTC,TRBJ1-2,TRBV2,TRBD1,-
CASSYGRGPSIDTQYF,TGTGCCAGCAGTTACGGGCGGGGGCCCTCGATAGATACGCAGTATTTT,TRBJ2-3,TRBV6-5,-,-
CASSLEPVDYSGVRDTQYF,TGTGCCAGCAGCTTAGAACCGGTAGACTATAGCGGGGTTCGGGATACGCAGTATTTT,TRBJ2-3,TRBV5-4,TRBD2,once
CASSFTGTGGGNTEAFF,TGCGCCAGCAGCTTTACCGGGACAGGGGGCGGGAACACTGAAGCTTTCTTT,TRBJ1-1,TRBV5-1,TRBD1,-
CAWSGETPNEKLFF,TGTGCCTGGAGCGGGGAAACCCCCAATGAAAAACTGTTTTTT,TRBJ1-4,TRBV30,-,-
CATTRGGTEAFF,TGTGCCACCACCCGAGGGGGTACTGAAGCTTTCTTT,TRBJ1-1,TRBV10-3,-,-
CASSRGQGDSPLHF,TGTGCCAGCAGCAGGGGACAGGGGGATTCACCCCTCCACTTT,TRBJ1-6,TRBV7-9,TRBD1,-
CASSLDRGEQYF,TGTGCCAGCAGCCTCGACAGGGGCGAGCAGTACTTC,TRBJ2-7,TRBV5-4,TRBD1,-
CASSSRQGGTGELFF,TGTGCCAGCAGCTCCAGACAGGGCGGCACCGGGGAGCTGTTTTTT,TRBJ2-2,TRBV7-2,TRBD1,few
CASSLGGQGPYGYTF,TGCGCCAGCAGCTTGGGGGGACAGGGGCCCTATGGCTACACCTTC,TRBJ1-2,TRBV5-1,TRBD1,once
CASSLSGLAINEQFF,TGTGCCAGCAGCCTCTCGGGACTAGCTATCAATGAGCAGTTCTTC,TRBJ2-1,TRBV7-3,TRBD2,-
CASSGPGRWGLYEQYF,TGCGCCAGCAGCGGCCCGGGCCGGTGGGGGCTCTACGAGCAGTACTTC,TRBJ2-7,TRBV5-1,-,-
CASSLAQGTLETQYF,TGTGCCAGCAGCTTAGCGCAGGGGACCTTAGAGACCCAGTACTTC,TRBJ2-5,TRBV7-9,-,once
CASSTSGLAGGPLSYNEQFF,-,TRBJ2-1,TRBV27,-,-
CASSEQVWNGELFF,TGTGCCAGCAGTGAACAGGTGTGGAATGGGGAGCTGTTTTTT,TRBJ2-2,TRBV6-1,-,-
CASSPRAGGSITEAFF,TGTGCCAGTAGCCCTCGAGCAGGGGGTAGTATCACTGAAGCTTTCTTT,TRBJ1-1,TRBV19,TRBD1,-
CASRLDRVNTEAFF,TGTGCCAGCAGGCTCGACAGGGTGAACACTGAAGCTTTCTTT,TRBJ1-1,TRBV6-5,TRBD1,-
CASSQDGPQGGGREKLFF,TGCGCCAGCAGCCAAGATGGCCCTCAAGGGGGTGGGCGTGAAAAACTGTTTTTT,TRBJ1-4,TRBV4-3,-,-
CASSLRGADEQYF,TGCGCCAGCAGCTTGCGGGGGGCCGACGAGCAGTACTTC,TRBJ2-7,TRBV5-1,-,-
CASSGDRGFKGYTF,TGTGCCAGCAGCGGGGACAGGGGATTCAAGGGCTACACCTTC,TRBJ1-2,TRBV6-5,TRBD1,-
CASSLRGADEKLFF,TGTGCCAGCAGCTTGCGGGGGGCGGACGAAAAACTGTTTTTT,TRBJ1-4,TRBV5-4,-,-
CASSPGTGVGSYEQYF,TGTGCCAGCAGCCCCGGGACAGGGGTTGGGTCCTACGAGCAGTACTTC,TRBJ2-7,TRBV13,TRBD1,-
CASSLAGLSTDTQYF,TGTGCCAGCAGCTTAGCGGGCCTTAGCACAGATACGCAGTATTTT,TRBJ2-3,TRBV7-2,-,-
CASSPGTAARGYTF,TGTGCCAGCAGCCCGGGGACAGCCGCGAGGGGCTACACCTTC,TRBJ1-2,TRBV5-6,TRBD1,few
CASSRQGENSPLHF,TGTGCCAGCAGCCGACAGGGTGAGAATTCACCCCTCCACTTT,TRBJ1-6,TRBV6-2/TRBV6-3,TRBD1,-
CASSQDPDRGFGRNQPQHF,TGCGCCAGCAGCCAAGATCCGGACAGGGGCTTCGGGCGCAATCAGCCCCAGCATTTT,TRBJ1-5,TRBV4-1,TRBD1,-
CASRLSGDTQYF,TGTGCCAGCAGGTTAAGTGGAGATACGCAGTATTTT,TRBJ2-3,TRBV19,-,-